This T cell receptor (beta chain) was sequenced for a study of human T cells and chemical hapten exposure. Broader study findings: There was no change with DPC sensitization in TCRs above 1 in 1000 frequency.

The study used a library that attached unique molecular identifiers to individual cDNA molecules. As processed by the authors: Ranging from roughly 23,224 to 690,600, TCR counts per sample had a median value of around 90,000. From the 5' RACE reads, TCRdb called clonotypes with MiXCR, one entry per CDR3 protein. Here the V and J calls rest on TCRdb's processing, not on the authors' analysis. The sample has 110,000 or so distinct CDR3 sequences; around 20% are singletons. The authors' total RNA extraction used unfractionated whole blood. V was pared by 6 bases and J by 2 bases, with 11 bases of the junction left unmatched. This CDR3 has 17 residues. The V gene's germline CDR1 is MDHEN and CDR2 SYDVKM. Remarks on this clonotype: Its antigen is currently unknown.

The receptor comes from a human donor in good health. The V and J genes are TRBV28 and TRBJ2-3; 10 nucleotides line up with TRBD1. Here the CDR3 reads CASRPRGQGGNTDTQYF. The CDR3 DNA is TGTGCCAGCAGGCCCCGTGGACAGGGGGGAAACACAGATACGCAGTATTTT.